A single sample is the source of the 9 T cell receptor beta chains below, sequenced in a study of blood T cell repertoires in COVID-19. TCRdb's table, derived via immunoSEQ multiplex PCR, lists solely in-frame clones and lacks some. Among about 130,000 clones listed, roughly four fifths were seen once. Sequencing used peripheral blood. The receptors stem from a man under 40 with COVID-19, enrolled during active disease.

The V and J genes are TRBV7-2 and TRBJ1-2; 7 positions match TRBD1. This CDR3 has 15 amino acids. The V and J ends lost 2 bases and 4 bases, in that order; junction bases with no gene match: 7. Germline V gene data show CDR1 as SGHTA and CDR2 as FQGNSA. The CDR3 here is CASSLSPGTAYGYTF. In nucleotides, the CDR3 is TGTGCCAGCAGCTTAAGCCCCGGGACAGCCTATGGCTACACCTTC.

This chain connects TRBV19 to TRBJ1-5; D might be TRBD1 (5 bases). This CDR3 is built from 18 residues. From germline, CDR1 is LNHDA and CDR2 SQIVND (reference sequence). The germline V and J ends were trimmed by 3 bases and 5 bases, with 23 bases remaining between them. CDR3 loop: CASSMWPQRTSLYQPQHF. The CDR3 bases are TGTGCCAGTAGTATGTGGCCGCAAAGGACATCGCTCTATCAGCCCCAGCATTTT.

The rearrangement uses TRBV2 and TRBJ2-1; D gene unclear. V was trimmed by 3 bases and J by 8 bases, leaving 5 bases between them. This CDR3 spans 11 amino acids. Germline assignment: CDR1 SNHLY and CDR2 FYNNEI. CDR3: CASSETYEQFF. CDR3 coding DNA: TGTGCCAGCAGTGAGACTTATGAGCAGTTCTTC.

The chain recombines TRBV6-5 with TRBJ2-2; TRBD1 aligns across 10 bases. V shed 6 bases and J 6 bases; nucleotides not matched to a gene: 7. CDR1 MNHEY and CDR2 SVGAGI come from the germline V gene. This CDR3 contains 15 residues. The CDR3 reads CASSWGQGIAGELFF. CDR3 nucleotide sequence: TGTGCCAGCAGCTGGGGACAGGGGATTGCCGGGGAGCTGTTTTTT.

V is TRBV7-9 and J is TRBJ1-1, with D maybe TRBD1 (5 bases). Germline CDR1 reads SEHNR; CDR2 reads FQNEAQ (reference sequence). There are 16 residues in the CDR3. With 1 base removed from V and 3 bases from J, the gap between germline ends came to 15 bases. The CDR3 region has the DNA TGTGCCAGCAGCTTAGTTCAAGGGGCTCTGGACACTGAAGCTTTCTTT. This gives the protein CASSLVQGALDTEAFF. Full variable domain (rest looked up from reference TRBV7-9 and TRBJ1-1): DTGVSQNPRHKITKRGQNVTFRCDPISEHNRLYWYRQTLGQGPEFLTYFQNEAQLEKSRLLSDRFSAERPKGSFSTLEIQRTEQGDSAMYLCASSLVQGALDTEAFFGQGTRLTVV.

This clone was counted only a few times. This chain uses TRBV6-6 with TRBJ2-1, with 9 bases matching TRBD2. The V gene's germline CDR1 is MNHNY and CDR2 SVGAGI (reference sequence). The CDR3 runs to 16 residues. The trim removed 6 bases at V and 4 bases at J, leaving 10 bases unmatched. The CDR3 loop reads CASSPHPSGTYNEQFF. CDR3 sequence (DNA): TGTGCCAGCAGCCCCCACCCTAGCGGGACGTACAATGAGCAGTTCTTC.

This clone was seen only once. This rearrangement joins TRBV28 to TRBJ2-1; a possible D gene is TRBD2 (7 bases). The CDR3 is made up of 15 amino acids. V lost 3 bases and J 6 bases, leaving 15 bases between the germline ends. The germline V gene encodes CDR1 MDHEN and CDR2 SYDVKM. Written as DNA, the CDR3 is TGTGCCAGCAGTTTCAGGTTCCGGGGGGCCAATGAGCAGTTCTTC. Its protein is CASSFRFRGANEQFF.

The chain recombines TRBV2 with TRBJ2-7; D is perhaps TRBD2 (7 bases). The V and J ends lost 8 bases and 5 bases respectively, with 22 bases between them. The CDR3 extends over 15 amino acids. Germline V CDR1 and CDR2: SNHLY, FYNNEI. CDR3 DNA: TGTGCCAGCCGAGTCCGGCCCCAAGGGGGGGACGAGCAGTACTTC. The encoded protein is CASRVRPQGGDEQYF.

The V gene is TRBV7-9, the J gene TRBJ2-2; possible D gene TRBD1, 6 bases. The germline gives CDR1 SEHNR, CDR2 FQNEAQ (reference sequence). Deletions cut 5 bases from V and 5 bases from J, with 15 bases between. There are 15 residues in the CDR3. CDR3 loop: CASSPQGLGTGELFF. The CDR3 DNA reads TGTGCCAGCAGCCCGCAGGGGTTAGGAACCGGGGAGCTGTTTTTT.